This T cell receptor (beta chain) was observed in a study of T cell responses to AZD1222 COVID-19 vaccine. General study results and limits: Spike regions recognized by vaccine-associated CD4 TCRs spanned the protein, led by 160-218 and 743-854. After the peak T cell response, and only then, were repertoires sampled. The breadth and depth of Spike-specific TCRs increased once two AZD1222 doses had been given. Most donors were white British and more were female, and clonal diversity was possibly underestimated.

Comment on this clone: Its antigen is not known. Other DNA sequences in the sample encode the same CDR3.

Using immunoSEQ multiplex PCR, the repertoire was profiled, and TCRdb retains in-frame clones only, with some absent. Among more than 110,000 clones listed, more than 75% were seen once. V lost 2 bases and J lost 2; bases outside the gene matches: 2. The CDR3 covers 14 residues. The V gene's germline CDR1 is MNHEY and CDR2 SVGAGI. The V call is TRBV6-5, the J call TRBJ1-1; 7 bases agree with TRBD1. The sequence came from an adult who received the AZD1222 COVID-19 vaccine. Sequencing used peripheral blood, obtained 28 days after the second AZD1222 dose. In DNA, the CDR3 is TGTGCCAGCAGTTACGGGACAGCTAACACTGAAGCTTTCTTT. Protein product: CASSYGTANTEAFF.